This T cell receptor (beta chain) was recovered during a study of blood T cell repertoires in COVID-19. About the study: Sites in the United States, Italy and Spain provided acute and convalescent COVID-19 samples. In each case, the material was cDNA or gDNA derived from T cells, B-cell-depleted T cells, or PBMCs.

In the original processing: Amplification from reference gene primers served as the basis for estimated nucleated cell counts. Measured with immunoSEQ multiplex PCR; TCRdb has only the in-frame clones, and not every one. V, J and clone size reflect that table, while D and trimming were determined from the DNA. The sample consists of fewer than 75,000 clones, roughly 80% of them appearing once. The table lists this clone with a few counts. Germline V gives CDR1 MNHEY, CDR2 SMNVEV (reference sequence). The junction had 8 bases not matched to a gene; V was cut back by 7 bases and J by 5 bases. The CDR3 runs to 15 residues.

The TCR was taken from a human donor in a cohort sampled during active COVID-19. The gene calls are TRBV27 and TRBJ2-1; 10 bases align to TRBD1. Source material: peripheral blood. The CDR3 nucleotides are TGTGCCAGCATTCTATCCGGGACAGGGGACAATGAGCAGTTCTTC. Amino acids: CASILSGTGDNEQFF.